The 8 T cell receptor beta chains below were found in one sample sequenced in a study of glioma-infiltrating T cells. Amplification of TCR alpha and beta CDR3 regions from RNA used iRepertoire nested multiplex PCR. TCRdb independently ran MiXCR on the multiplex PCR reads; one entry per CDR3 protein. This table has over 140,000 distinct CDR3 sequences, around 42% appearing once. The sample was glioma tissue, nonneoplastic brain tissue, or PBMCs (not recorded which). These receptors all come from a human donor with low-grade glioma or glioblastoma, undergoing nonglioma brain surgery, or in good health (not recorded which).

This chain joins TRBV6-2 or TRBV6-3 and TRBJ1-2, with D perhaps matching TRBD1 (6 bases). Looked up from germline, CDR1 is MNHEY and CDR2 is SVGEGT. This CDR3 comprises 16 residues. The V end was cut by 2 bases, the J end by 3 bases, with 16 bases between. The CDR3 sequence: CASSYIRGRLDYGYTF. The CDR3 nucleotides are TGTGCCAGCAGTTACATCCGGGGGCGTCTTGACTATGGCTACACCTTC.

The chain employs TRBV6-1 and TRBJ1-2; 10 nucleotides line up with TRBD1. This CDR3 comprises 12 residues. Losses at the gene ends were 6 bases for V and 10 bases for J; bases not matched to a gene: 5. Germline-derived CDR1 and CDR2 are MNHNS and SASEGT. CDR3 region: CASSPGTGDYTF. The DNA of the CDR3 is TGTGCCAGCAGCCCCGGGACAGGGGACTACACCTTC.

This clonotype was picked up a small number of times. This sequence joins TRBV7-2 and TRBJ1-2; TRBD1 might be the D (5 bases). Germline CDR1 SGHTA, CDR2 FQGNSA. Trimming stripped 2 bases from V and 0 bases from J, with 10 bases between. This CDR3 has 15 amino acids. CDR3 protein: CASSLRQPSNYGYTF. Written as DNA, the CDR3 is TGTGCCAGCAGCTTAAGACAGCCTTCTAACTATGGCTACACCTTC.

This clonotype was counted a single time. The rearrangement joins TRBV27 to TRBJ1-6, with D maybe TRBD1 (5 bases). Deletions cut 5 bases from V and 6 bases from J, with 17 bases between. The length of the CDR3 is 16 residues. Germline V gene lookup returns CDR1 MNHEY and CDR2 SMNVEV (reference sequence). The CDR3 DNA is TGTGCCAGCAGTCCTCTAAGGCGACAGAGTAATTCACCCCTCCACTTT. Translated: CASSPLRRQSNSPLHF.

This clonotype was observed a handful of times. This rearrangement joins TRBV4-2 to TRBJ2-1; D uncertain. V was trimmed by 1 base and J by 5 bases, leaving 6 bases between them. This CDR3 contains 13 residues. Germline loops: CDR1 LGHNA, CDR2 YNFKEQ. CDR3 coding DNA: TGTGCCAGCAGCCAAGGTATAGACAATGAGCAGTTCTTC. Protein: CASSQGIDNEQFF.

The chain carries TRBV6-2 or TRBV6-3 and TRBJ2-1; 9 bases agree with TRBD2. J was trimmed by 8 bases and V by 0 bases; bases with no gene match: 5. The length of the CDR3 is 15 residues. From germline, CDR1 is MNHEY and CDR2 SVGEGT. Here the CDR3 DNA reads TGTGCCAGCAGTTACTCTGCGGGGGGGCTCGATGAGCAGTTCTTC. Translated, it gives CASSYSAGGLDEQFF.

This clonotype was counted only a few times. CDR3 protein: CASSLRTSSDTQYF. The CDR3 DNA sequence: TGTGCCAGCAGCCTGCGGACATCGTCAGATACGCAGTATTTT. V is TRBV11-1 and J is TRBJ2-3, with D possibly TRBD1 on 5 matching bases. V lost 5 bases and J 4 bases, leaving 13 bases between the germline ends. In germline, CDR1 is SGHAT, CDR2 FQDESV (reference sequence). The CDR3 spans 14 residues.

V is TRBV20-1 and J is TRBJ2-5; D possibly corresponds to TRBD2 (5 bases). CDR1 is DFQATT, CDR2 SNEGSKA, per germline (reference sequence). There are 12 residues in the CDR3. The V gene lost 1 base and the J gene lost 5 bases, with 8 bases spanning the gap. The CDR3 DNA follows: TGCAGTGCTAGAGGGTGCGGGGAGACCCAGTACTTC. Its protein product is CSARGCGETQYF.